This T cell receptor beta chain was profiled in a study of graft-versus-host responses after intestinal transplantation (dated by TCRdb to the early 2020s). About the full investigation: Recipients received multivisceral, liver-intestinal, or isolated intestinal transplants. A peak of at least 4% donor T cells among recipient peripheral blood mononuclear cells was the definition used for donor T cell macrochimerism. Graft-versus-host and host-versus-graft alloreactive T cell clones were tracked in the graft, circulation and bone marrow after intestinal transplantation using bulk TCR-beta CDR3 sequencing. To identify alloreactive clones, pre-transplant mixed lymphocyte reaction products were sequenced and then compared with unstimulated pre-transplant donor and recipient T cells. The cohort enrolled about two dozen intestinal transplant recipients including one retransplant, and a few patients lacking pretransplant specimens were excluded. Samples from a few later patients were sequenced in-house on an Illumina MiSeq with MiXCR processing rather than by the commercial service. All recipients received anti-thymocyte globulin induction followed by maintenance tacrolimus and steroids for approximately 3 years.

Library preparation employed the immunoSEQ multiplex PCR assay. For most patients, genomic DNA was isolated with the Qiagen DNeasy Blood and Tissue Kit and shipped frozen to Adaptive Biotechnologies for TCR sequencing. For most patients, genomic DNA was subjected to high-throughput TCR-beta CDR3 sequencing by Adaptive Biotechnologies. The authors' pipeline ran thus. TCR sequencing data for around 19 patients were retrieved from Adaptive's ImmunoSEQ software; a few other patients were processed with MiXCR and VDJtools. To correct CD4 versus CD8 sorting errors, any sequence found in both subsets at a frequency ratio below 5:1 was removed. CDR3 nucleotide sequences shared between donor and recipient were removed because the origin of such sequences could not be assigned. At least 2-fold expansion over unstimulated cells and a minimum CFSE-low frequency of 0.002% (template counts) or 0.001% (read counts) were required for clones to be classified as alloreactive. Clones were considered mappable if detected in sequenced pre-transplant spleen, lymph node, or MLR CFSE-low populations of the donor or recipient. The cumulative frequency of alloreactive clones was calculated as a percentage of all sequences, weighted by copy number. The clones in this table, taken by TCRdb from immuneACCESS, are in-frame only. Not every clone is retained; where verified, under half of the shortfall comes from an unresolved V gene, and the cause of the rest is unknown. V and J calls and clone size are as listed in that table; D and trimming were resolved from the DNA. This sample comprises some 86,000 clones, 75% to 95% of them detected only once. The ten largest clones add up to around 6% of the sample.

Read against the paper, the sample's time point label means: cells obtained before transplantation from donor or recipient. CD3+CD4+ and CD3+CD8+ populations were FACS-sorted from unstimulated pre-transplant donor and recipient cells taken from spleen or lymph nodes. Comments on this clone: Its binding antigen is unknown. No much larger clonotype is one base removed from it; base qualities were not supplied.

Here is what the overall study found, with its caveats: Early after transplant, peak levels of circulating GvH clones were found to be associated with declines in HvG clones. The conclusions were limited by the relatively low number and heterogeneity of the intestinal transplant patients. Patients with donor T cell macrochimerism had high GvH to HvG T cell clonal ratios in their allografts. GvH clones were found in recipient bone marrow, and some of the GvH clones appeared earlier in ileal mucosa or blood, which is consistent with an intestinal mucosal origin.

The sample consisted of unstimulated CD8+ T cells sorted from spleen or lymph node cells, taken before intestinal transplant. This clonotype was obtained from a human donor who received an intestinal transplant.

The CDR3 has the sequence CASSDRGWEYQETQYF. The sequence in DNA is TGCGCCAGCAGTGACAGGGGTTGGGAGTACCAAGAGACCCAGTACTTC. The chain links TRBV10-1 with TRBJ2-5; a weak D assignment points to TRBD1 (6 bases agree). CDR1 and CDR2 are read off the germline V gene (reference sequence) as WNHNN and SYGVQD. Taken from cysteine to phenylalanine, the CDR3 has 16 residues. The DNA shown is the 48-base CDR3, in frame from base 1. V loses 3 bases, J loses 0 bases, and the germline ends lie 14 bases apart.